These 3 T cell receptor beta chains were sequenced from one sample in a study of T-cell memory formation after mild COVID-19. TCRdb reprocessed the 5' RACE reads with MiXCR, giving one entry per CDR3 protein. Here the sample spans some 210,000 distinct CDR3 sequences, under 30% being singletons. The source material was PBMCs or a T cell subset sorted from them (not recorded which). The receptors shown here come from an adult woman who had mild COVID-19 (a few samples of this study predate the infection). Cell type and time point are not known.

V usage is TRBV4-2 and J usage is TRBJ2-1; TRBD2 agrees at 9 bases. Trimming at V came to 4 bases and at J to 4 bases, leaving 5 bases not matched to a gene. Per the germline V gene, CDR1 is LGHNA and CDR2 is YNFKEQ. The CDR3 has 15 residues. CDR3 coding DNA: TGTGCCAGCAGCCTAACGACTAGCGGTTACAATGAGCAGTTCTTC. This codes for CASSLTTSGYNEQFF.

The chain joins TRBV4-1 to TRBJ2-7, with D possibly TRBD1 on 5 matching bases. V was pared by 2 bases and J by 3 bases, with 14 bases between. This CDR3 has 15 amino acids. Germline CDR1 and CDR2: MGHRA and YSYEKL. The CDR3 DNA reads as TGCGCCAGCAGCCAATCTGACAGACGAGACTACGAGCAGTACTTC. Translating it yields CASSQSDRRDYEQYF.

This clonotype was counted a few times. The chain is built from TRBV11-2 and TRBJ2-1; the match to TRBD2 covers 8 bases. The V gene's germline CDR1 is SGHAT and CDR2 FQNNGV. With V trimmed by 5 bases and J by 6 bases, 12 bases remained unmatched. This CDR3 contains 16 residues. CDR3 coding DNA: TGTGCCAGCAGCCAAGTATCGGGACTAGGGAGCAATGAGCAGTTCTTC. It yields the protein CASSQVSGLGSNEQFF.